A selection of T cell receptor beta chains follows, all from one sample in a study of blood T cell repertoires in COVID-19. The assay was immunoSEQ multiplex PCR, and TCRdb's table has in-frame clones only and misses some. The sample consists of about 380,000 clones, 70% to 90% of them appearing once. The sample taken for sequencing was PBMCs or T cells enriched from blood (not recorded which). These receptors were collected from a young woman who had recovered from COVID-19. The CDR3 runs from the conserved cysteine through the conserved F or W. A D gene is named only where the DNA matches it firmly. Not all rows give a size; the values are once, few, many and, for expanded clones, a class.

abundance | d_gene | j_gene | v_gene | CDR3nt | CDR3aa
NA | NA | TRBJ2-1 | TRBV5-1 | TGCGCCAGCAGCACGGACGGGGGGCGTGAGCAGTTCTTC | CASSTDGGREQFF
NA | TRBD1 | TRBJ1-6 | TRBV5-1 | TGCGCCAGCAGCTGGGGACAGGGAGAATATAATTCACCCCTCCACTTT | CASSWGQGEYNSPLHF
NA | NA | TRBJ1-6 | TRBV15 | TGTGCCACCAGCAGGACGGGGGGTTCACCCCTCCACTTT | CATSRTGGSPLHF
once | NA | TRBJ1-1 | TRBV4-3 | TGCGCCAGCAGACCAGGGAGGGACACTGAAGCTTTCTTT | CASRPGRDTEAFF
NA | TRBD1 | TRBJ2-7 | TRBV30 | TGTGCCATCGGACAGGGGGACTCCTACGAGCAGTACTTC | CAIGQGDSYEQYF
NA | NA | TRBJ1-2 | TRBV29-1 | TGCTCAGAGGGTGCTCCTGGCTACACCTTC | CSEGAPGYTF
NA | NA | TRBJ1-2 | TRBV11-2 | TGTGCCAGCACGAGTGGTCGGACAGACTTGAACTATGGCTACACCTTC | CASTSGRTDLNYGYTF
NA | TRBD1 | TRBJ2-1 | TRBV4-3 | TGCGCCAGCAGCCAGGGGACAGAGTACTCCTACAATGAGCAGTTCTTC | CASSQGTEYSYNEQFF
NA | TRBD2 | TRBJ2-3 | TRBV25-1 | TGTGCCAGCAGTGGGCGACTAGCGGGGGGGCGTACAGATACGCAGTATTTT | CASSGRLAGGRTDTQYF
NA | TRBD1 | TRBJ2-5 | TRBV5-4 | TGTGCCAGCTCACGAGGGGGCGGCGAGACCCAGTACTTC | CASSRGGGETQYF
few | NA | TRBJ2-7 | TRBV2 | TGTGCCAGCAGTCGGACTTCCTACGAGCAGTACTTC | CASSRTSYEQYF
NA | NA | TRBJ2-3 | TRBV11-3 | TGTGCCAGCAGCTTAGGTAGCACGCAGTATTTT | CASSLGSTQYF
NA | NA | TRBJ1-5 | TRBV7-2 | TGTGCCAGCAGCTTAGCACAGGTTGTAAATCAGCCCCAGCATTTT | CASSLAQVVNQPQHF
NA | TRBD1 | TRBJ1-3 | TRBV11-2 | TGTGCCAGCAGCCTAATACAGGGGGCTGGAAACACCATATATTTT | CASSLIQGAGNTIYF
NA | NA | TRBJ1-2 | TRBV5-8 | TGTGCCAGCAGCCTGCCGGGAATGGTGGGGTATTATGGCTACACCTTC | CASSLPGMVGYYGYTF
NA | NA | TRBJ2-2 | TRBV10-3 | TGTGCCATCAGTGCTCCGGGACATAACACCGGGGAGCTGTTTTTT | CAISAPGHNTGELFF
NA | NA | TRBJ1-5 | TRBV19 | TGTGCCAGTAGTATATCTAGATCTTGGGGAGGGCCCTTCAATCAGCCCCAGCATTTT | CASSISRSWGGPFNQPQHF
NA | NA | TRBJ1-4 | TRBV19 | TGTGCCAGTAGCAGTCCGGGAGCCCAAAAACTGTTTTTT | CASSSPGAQKLFF
NA | TRBD1 | TRBJ2-3 | TRBV6-5 | TGTGCCAGCAGTTCGGGACAGGGGTACGCAGATACGCAGTATTTT | CASSSGQGYADTQYF
NA | TRBD1 | TRBJ2-5 | TRBV6-6 | TGTGCCAGCAGCCTGACAGGGGGCGAGGTGACCCAGTACTTC | CASSLTGGEVTQYF
NA | TRBD1 | TRBJ1-2 | TRBV28 | TGTGCCAGCAGTCTGGACAGGGGGTGGGGAGATGGCTACACCTTC | CASSLDRGWGDGYTF
NA | NA | TRBJ1-4 | TRBV2 | TGTGCCAGCAGTGAGAACGGACAACCAAATGAAAAACTGTTTTTT | CASSENGQPNEKLFF
NA | TRBD1 | TRBJ1-1 | TRBV5-1 | TGCGCCAGCAGCCAGGGGGCTTGGGACACTGAAGCTTTCTTT | CASSQGAWDTEAFF
NA | NA | TRBJ1-6 | TRBV6-5 | TGTGCCAGCAGTTACTCGAGGCAGACCTATAATTCACCCCTCCACTTT | CASSYSRQTYNSPLHF
NA | NA | TRBJ2-2 | TRBV19 | TGTGCCAGTAGTATGACAGACGGCGGGGAGCTGTTTTTT | CASSMTDGGELFF
NA | NA | TRBJ2-6 | TRBV19 | TGTGCCAGTATAGGCAGGTACTCTGGGGCCAACGTCCTGACTTTC | CASIGRYSGANVLTF
NA | NA | TRBJ1-4 | TRBV6-5 | TGTGCCAGCAGCCAGGCTACAGGGACGCATGAAAAACTGTTTTTT | CASSQATGTHEKLFF
NA | TRBD1 | TRBJ1-2 | TRBV7-2 | TGTGCCAGCAGCTTATGGACAGGGGGAAATGGCTACACCTTC | CASSLWTGGNGYTF
NA | TRBD1 | TRBJ1-2 | TRBV4-1 | TGCGCCAGCAGCCAACCGAACAGGGGGCCTAACTATGGCTACACCTTC | CASSQPNRGPNYGYTF
NA | NA | TRBJ1-1 | TRBV19 | TGTGCCAGTAGTATCCAGAACACTGAAGCTTTCTTT | CASSIQNTEAFF
NA | TRBD1 | TRBJ1-4 | TRBV7-9 | TGTGCCAGCAGCGCGCGACAGGGTTCGGCTAATGAAAAACTGTTTTTT | CASSARQGSANEKLFF
NA | TRBD1 | TRBJ1-5 | TRBV6-5 | TGTGCCAGCAGGCAGGGACAGGGAAGAGGGCAGCCCCAGCATTTT | CASRQGQGRGQPQHF
NA | TRBD1 | TRBJ1-1 | TRBV12-5 | TGTGCTAGTGGTTTGGCCTTGACAGGGAAGAACACTGAAGCTTTCTTT | CASGLALTGKNTEAFF
NA | NA | TRBJ2-4 | TRBV30 | TGTGCCTGGAGTGGGTCGGGGGTCCAGTACTTC | CAWSGSGVQYF
once | NA | TRBJ2-2 | TRBV7-8 | TGTGCCAGCAGCTTAGACTCAACGCTGAGGAACACCGGGGAGCTGTTTTTT | CASSLDSTLRNTGELFF
NA | TRBD1 | TRBJ1-1 | TRBV27 | TGTGCCAGCAGTGCGGTAGGACAGGTGAACACTGAAGCTTTCTTT | CASSAVGQVNTEAFF
NA | TRBD2 | TRBJ2-1 | TRBV15 | TGTGCCACCAGCAGGAGGACTAGCGGGGTCTCGGGCTACAATGAGCAGTTCTTC | CATSRRTSGVSGYNEQFF
NA | NA | TRBJ2-7 | TRBV2 | TGTGCCAGCAATGAAGGGAGGTTCGGCGAGCAGTACTTC | CASNEGRFGEQYF
NA | TRBD1 | TRBJ1-6 | TRBV19 | TGTGCCAGTACCTCGGACAGGGGTGGGTCACCCCTCCACTTT | CASTSDRGGSPLHF
few | TRBD2 | TRBJ2-3 | TRBV19 | TGTGCCAGTAGTGATAGCGGGGGGCCCCCTGCAGATACGCAGTATTTT | CASSDSGGPPADTQYF
NA | NA | TRBJ1-1 | TRBV7-3 | TGTGCCAGCAGCGCGGGATGGAACACTGAAGCTTTCTTT | CASSAGWNTEAFF
NA | TRBD1 | TRBJ1-1 | TRBV7-3 | TGTGCCAGCAGCCGGACAGGGAACACTGAAGCTTTCTTT | CASSRTGNTEAFF